The next 32 T cell receptor beta chains were all read from a single sample in a study of monozygotic twins with inflammatory bowel disease. With the 5' RACE reads reprocessed, TCRdb shows one record per CDR3 protein and no DNA. The sample includes over 200,000 distinct CDR3 sequences. Sequenced input: blood. The receptors come from a human donor with ulcerative colitis or Crohn's disease, or a healthy co-twin of an affected twin (not recorded which).

The gene calls are TRBV2 and TRBJ2-7; there is no DNA to check the TCRdb D call of TRBD1. CDR1 is SNHLY, CDR2 FYNNEI, per germline. CDR3 size: 14 residues. The CDR3: CASSELPGDHEQYF.

This chain connects TRBV11-2 to TRBJ2-7; TCRdb calls TRBD1, which cannot be checked without DNA. Germline V gene data show CDR1 as SGHAT and CDR2 as FQNNGV. There are 14 residues in the CDR3. The chain's CDR3 is CASSLGWGLSEQYF.

The chain combines TRBV10-1 with TRBJ2-3; without DNA, the TCRdb call of TRBD2 cannot be checked. CDR1 is WNHNN, CDR2 SYGVQD, per germline (reference sequence). The CDR3 is 15 residues long. The CDR3 protein is CASSVSSGRTDTQYF.

The CDR3 region is CASSEAEVGNTIYF. The rearrangement uses TRBV6-1 and TRBJ1-3. The CDR3 has 14 amino acids. Germline V CDR1 and CDR2: MNHNS, SASEGT.

V and J are TRBV6-1 and TRBJ1-5; absent DNA, TCRdb's TRBD1 call cannot be checked. Germline V lookup: CDR1 MNHNS, CDR2 SASEGT. This CDR3 comprises 15 residues. CDR3 amino acids: CASRQGWQLYQPQHF.

This chain uses TRBV7-9 with TRBJ2-5; checking the TCRdb D call of TRBD1 is not possible without DNA. CDR1 SEHNR and CDR2 FQNEAQ come from the germline V gene (reference sequence). The CDR3 runs to 13 residues. The CDR3: CASSPPRASTQYF.

The gene calls are TRBV9 and TRBJ2-3; the TRBD2 assignment by TCRdb is unverifiable without DNA. CDR3 length equals 16 residues. Germline V lookup: CDR1 SGDLS, CDR2 YYNGEE. This chain's CDR3 is CASSPGTRAGRDTQYF.

The chain has TRBV5-6 and TRBJ1-5. Germline CDR1 reads SGHDT; CDR2 reads YYEEEE. The CDR3 loop spans 13 amino acids. CDR3 sequence: CASSFGLYQPQHF.

The chain employs TRBV6-6 and TRBJ1-2. Per the germline V gene, CDR1 is MNHNY and CDR2 is SVGAGI (reference sequence). The length of the CDR3 is 13 residues. CDR3 in amino acids: CASSPGINYGYTF.

This chain connects TRBV5-1 to TRBJ1-3; TCRdb designates TRBD1, a call that cannot be tested without DNA. The CDR3 is made up of 14 amino acids. Germline CDR1 SGHRS, CDR2 YFSETQ. The CDR3 sequence: CASSWAGDGNTIYF.

The V and J genes are TRBV11-2 and TRBJ2-2; TCRdb's assignment of TRBD2 cannot be checked, as there is no DNA. From germline, CDR1 is SGHAT and CDR2 FQNNGV. The CDR3 length is 15 residues. Here the CDR3 reads CASSSRPSGTGELFF.

The genes are TRBV5-6 and TRBJ1-4; TCRdb calls TRBD1, which cannot be checked without DNA. Germline V gene sequence: CDR1 SGHDT, CDR2 YYEEEE. The CDR3 length is 14 residues. CDR3 residues: CASSFGQKNEKLFF.

The chain couples TRBV4-1 to TRBJ1-4; absent DNA, TCRdb's TRBD1 call cannot be checked. The CDR3 contains 19 residues. The V gene's germline CDR1 is MGHRA and CDR2 YSYEKL. CDR3 protein: CASSQRDRRGRGVGEKLFF.

V gene TRBV5-5 combines with J gene TRBJ2-6. The V gene's germline CDR1 is SGHKS and CDR2 YYEKEE (reference sequence). This CDR3 has 13 residues. The CDR3 reads CASSFDGANVLTF.

The chain joins TRBV7-8 to TRBJ2-3; the D call of TRBD1 rests on TCRdb alone, since no DNA is present to check it. CDR3 length: 17 amino acids. The germline V gene has CDR1 SGHVS and CDR2 FQNEAQ. CDR3 region: CASSWPPRGTSIDTQYF.

The gene calls are TRBV16 and TRBJ1-1; the D call from TCRdb, TRBD1, cannot be confirmed without DNA. Germline CDR1 reads KGHSY; CDR2 reads FQNENV. The CDR3 extends over 16 amino acids. CDR3 amino acids: CASSQTATGGWTEAFF.

This chain joins TRBV12-3 or TRBV12-4 and TRBJ1-2; TCRdb designates TRBD1, a call that cannot be tested without DNA. The CDR3 covers 14 residues. The CDR3 region is CASSFGGKGYGYTF.

The V gene is TRBV7-2, the J gene TRBJ1-2; TCRdb picks TRBD1, but there is no DNA to check that call. Per the germline V gene, CDR1 is SGHTA and CDR2 is FQGNSA. This CDR3 comprises 14 residues. The CDR3 reads CASSYPYFNYGYTF.

The chain employs TRBV5-1 and TRBJ1-3; absent DNA, TCRdb's TRBD1 call cannot be checked. Germline V lookup: CDR1 SGHRS, CDR2 YFSETQ. The CDR3 is made up of 16 amino acids. The CDR3 protein is CASKMGQGPAGNTIYF.

The V gene is TRBV7-9, the J gene TRBJ2-1; TCRdb's D call of TRBD1 is untestable without DNA. The germline V gene encodes CDR1 SEHNR and CDR2 FQNEAQ (reference sequence). The CDR3 is 15 residues long. The CDR3 loop reads CASSRPPDSYNEQFF.

The rearrangement links TRBV4-1 to TRBJ2-3; TCRdb returns TRBD1, unconfirmable since there is no DNA. The CDR3 runs to 16 residues. Per germline, CDR1 MGHRA and CDR2 YSYEKL. The CDR3 here is CASSRGPGQRTDTQYF.

V is TRBV7-6 and J is TRBJ1-2. Germline lookup yields CDR1 SGHVS and CDR2 FNYEAQ. The CDR3 is made up of 15 amino acids. The CDR3 reads CASSLGDGSTYGYTF.

The genes are TRBV10-3 and TRBJ1-2; TCRdb proposes TRBD1, but this gene call is untestable without DNA. The CDR3 length is 14 residues. In germline, CDR1 is ENHRY, CDR2 SYGVKD. The CDR3 spells CAISTGTGVFSYTF.

V is TRBV10-2 and J is TRBJ1-4; checking the TCRdb D call of TRBD1 is not possible without DNA. Germline CDR1 is WSHSY and CDR2 is SAAADI. This CDR3 is 15 amino acids long. The CDR3 sequence is CASSGLAGENEKLFF.

This chain joins TRBV5-1 and TRBJ2-5; TCRdb indicates TRBD1, and absent DNA this call remains unverified. Germline assignment: CDR1 SGHRS and CDR2 YFSETQ. The length of the CDR3 is 14 residues. This CDR3 reads CASSLGGLQETQYF.

The chain couples TRBV6-1 to TRBJ1-1; TCRdb returns TRBD1, unconfirmable since there is no DNA. The CDR3 totals 16 residues. Germline V gene data show CDR1 as MNHNS and CDR2 as SASEGT. CDR3 loop: CASSEIMGHWTTEAFF.

The chain carries TRBV5-1 and TRBJ1-1; no DNA is available, so the TRBD1 call from TCRdb remains unchecked. There are 14 residues in the CDR3. Germline lookup yields CDR1 SGHRS and CDR2 YFSETQ. Here the CDR3 reads CASSPQVTNTEAFF.

The CDR3 is CASSEGPSSLTDTQYF. V usage is TRBV6-4 and J usage is TRBJ2-3; the D gene TCRdb calls, TRBD1, cannot be checked with no DNA. The CDR3 runs 16 residues. In germline, CDR1 is MRHNA, CDR2 SNTAGT.

This chain connects TRBV5-1 to TRBJ2-1; no DNA is available, so the TRBD1 call from TCRdb remains unchecked. This CDR3 is 16 amino acids long. Germline V gene lookup returns CDR1 SGHRS and CDR2 YFSETQ. CDR3 residues: CASSARGQGGHNEQFF.

V and J are TRBV20-1 and TRBJ1-3. The CDR3 loop spans 13 amino acids. Per the germline V gene, CDR1 is DFQATT and CDR2 is SNEGSKA (reference sequence). CDR3 sequence: CSARPDSGNTIYF.

This rearrangement joins TRBV6-2 or TRBV6-3 to TRBJ2-1; TCRdb picks TRBD1, but there is no DNA to check that call. Germline V gene lookup returns CDR1 MNHEY and CDR2 SVGEGT. CDR3 length equals 13 residues. This CDR3 is CASSRQGYNEQFF.

The CDR3 is CASSRGQPASDGYTF. The genes are TRBV5-1 and TRBJ1-2; TCRdb's D gene call, TRBD1, goes unchecked for lack of DNA. The CDR3 sequence is 15 residues long. CDR1 and CDR2 (germline): SGHRS, YFSETQ.